These 6 T cell receptor beta chains were all obtained from the same sample, sequenced in a study of T cell responses to AZD1222 COVID-19 vaccine (dated by TCRdb to the early 2020s). The time point label for this specimen denotes: baseline before first vaccination. Library preparation used the immunoSEQ multiplex PCR assay. In its TCRdb copy, this immuneACCESS table keeps in-frame sequences only and misses some clones. Where compared with another copy, unresolved V genes explain less than half of these, and the others have no known cause. Here the sample has more than 100,000 clones; about 88% occur a single time. Roughly 2.6% of the sample goes to the ten largest clones. Sequencing was performed on peripheral blood, taken on day 0 of AZD1222 vaccination. These receptors originate from an adult in good health.

There are a few counts of this clone. V usage is TRBV29-1 and J usage is TRBJ1-5; 9 positions match TRBD1. With V trimmed by 6 bases and J by 8 bases, 5 bases remained unmatched. The CDR3 loop spans 12 amino acids. CDR1 is SQVTM, CDR2 ANQGSEA, per germline. CDR3 loop: CSVGQGAEPQHF. CDR3 in DNA: TGCAGCGTGGGACAGGGCGCGGAGCCCCAGCATTTT.

V usage is TRBV7-8 and J usage is TRBJ2-1; D not resolved. V was shortened by 0 bases and J by 9 bases, with 9 bases between the two germline ends. The CDR3 runs 13 residues. Germline V gives CDR1 SGHVS, CDR2 FQNEAQ. The CDR3 here is CASSLAPAREQFF. DNA of the CDR3: TGTGCCAGCAGCTTAGCGCCCGCGCGTGAGCAGTTCTTC.

The rearrangement uses TRBV5-1 and TRBJ1-4; 7 nucleotides align to TRBD1. Germline-derived CDR1 and CDR2 are SGHRS and YFSETQ. The CDR3 spans 13 residues. V dropped 4 bases and J dropped 8; count of bases not matched to a gene: 5. The CDR3 DNA reads TGCGCCAGCAGCATCGACAGGGAGGAAAAACTGTTTTTT. Amino acid sequence: CASSIDREEKLFF.

This clone has just one count. This chain uses TRBV19 with TRBJ1-2; the D gene is possibly TRBD1 (6 bases). The CDR3 is 17 residues long. The ends were cut back, 4 bases at V and 2 bases at J, with 20 bases in the middle. Germline CDR1 is LNHDA and CDR2 is SQIVND (reference sequence). The CDR3 bases are TGTGCCAGTAGTACCCCCGGTGCGGGGGGCAAAAACTATGGCTACACCTTC. It is translated as CASSTPGAGGKNYGYTF.

The chain employs TRBV12-5 and TRBJ2-7; 15 bases match TRBD2. V shed 6 bases and J 5 bases; nucleotides not matched to a gene: 14. The CDR3 is 18 amino acids. Germline V gives CDR1 LGHNT, CDR2 FRNRAP. This chain's CDR3 is CASGEGLAGGVGAHEQYF. As DNA, the CDR3 is TGTGCTAGTGGGGAAGGACTAGCGGGAGGGGTAGGGGCCCACGAGCAGTACTTC.

The rearrangement joins TRBV27 to TRBJ1-5, with a weak D call TRBD1 (6 bases). Germline V gene data show CDR1 as MNHEY and CDR2 as SMNVEV (reference sequence). The CDR3 loop spans 14 amino acids. V lost 2 bases and J 3 bases, leaving 8 bases between the germline ends. CDR3 sequence (DNA): TGTGCCAGCAGTTTAAGGGGGGACAATCAGCCCCAGCATTTT. Its protein product is CASSLRGDNQPQHF.